What follows are 18 T cell receptor beta chains derived from one specimen sequenced in a study of blood T cell repertoires in COVID-19. Clones were read by immunoSEQ multiplex PCR, and TCRdb kept only the in-frame ones, dropping some. The sample shows more than 300,000 clones, 90% to 95% of them seen only once. Input material: PBMCs or T cells enriched from blood (not recorded which). These receptors all stem from a woman aged 30 to 39 who had been exposed to COVID-19.

J is TRBJ1-6 and V is TRBV3-1 (or the pseudogene TRBV3-2); 7 nucleotides line up with TRBD1. V lost 3 bases to trimming and J lost 8 bases; unmatched junction nucleotides: 7. The CDR3 has 15 amino acids. Germline CDR1 reads LGHDT; CDR2 reads YNNKEL (reference sequence). Here the CDR3 reads CASSQSTGVDSPLHF. As DNA, the CDR3 is TGTGCCAGCAGCCAGAGTACAGGGGTAGATTCACCCCTCCACTTT.

The chain combines TRBV7-8 with TRBJ1-2; D is ambiguous. The CDR3 runs to 14 residues. Trimming pared 4 bases from V and 0 bases from J, leaving 9 bases between. The germline CDR1 and CDR2 sequences are SGHVS and FQNEAQ. For the CDR3, the DNA is TGTGCCAGCAGCTCCCGGGGATCTAACTATGGCTACACCTTC. Protein: CASSSRGSNYGYTF. The full variable domain, rest sourced from reference TRBV7-8 and TRBJ1-2, is GAGVSQSPRYKVAKRGQDVALRCDPISGHVSLFWYQQALGQGPEFLTYFQNEAQLDKSGLPSDRFFAERPEGSVSTLKIQRTQQEDSAVYLCASSSRGSNYGYTFGSGTRLTVV.

The chain links TRBV4-1 to TRBJ1-6; perhaps TRBD1 as D (6 bases). V lost 2 bases, J lost 0 bases, and 11 bases lay in between. The CDR3 has 17 amino acids. Germline V gene sequence: CDR1 MGHRA, CDR2 YSYEKL. The CDR3 spells CASSQTTTGSYNSPLHF. The CDR3 nucleotides are TGCGCCAGCAGCCAAACTACGACAGGCTCCTATAATTCACCCCTCCACTTT.

Here the CDR3 DNA reads TGTGCCAGCAGCCAAGAGCGGGAGACCCAGTACTTC. Protein: CASSQERETQYF. The V call is TRBV14, the J call TRBJ2-5; D gene unclear. Germline CDR1 and CDR2: SGHDN and FVKESK. Deletions cut 0 bases from V and 5 bases from J, with 4 bases between. The CDR3 is made up of 12 amino acids.

V usage is TRBV5-4 and J usage is TRBJ2-7; possible D gene TRBD1, 6 bases. The CDR3 extends over 15 amino acids. Looked up from germline, CDR1 is SGHNT and CDR2 is YYREEE (reference sequence). The V and J ends lost 4 bases and 3 bases respectively, with 17 bases between them. CDR3 DNA: TGTGCCAGCAGCGTCCGCGCGCAGGGGAGCTACGAGCAGTACTTC. Protein product: CASSVRAQGSYEQYF.

This rearrangement joins TRBV13 to TRBJ2-3; D is perhaps TRBD2 (6 bases). CDR1 and CDR2 (germline): PRHDT, FYEKMQ (reference sequence). V shed 5 bases and J shed 2 bases, with 26 bases lying between them. The CDR3 consists of 19 residues. The CDR3 here is CASSLTDWRVETPTDTQYF. The CDR3 DNA reads TGTGCCAGCAGCCTGACAGACTGGAGGGTGGAGACCCCCACAGATACGCAGTATTTT.

This clone has only one observation. This chain connects TRBV6-5 to TRBJ1-2; no reliable D call. Trimming took 5 bases from V and 4 from J, leaving 17 bases between them. Germline loops: CDR1 MNHEY, CDR2 SVGAGI. This CDR3 is 15 amino acids long. CDR3 amino acids: CASSPPAGRIYGYTF. In nucleotides, the CDR3 is TGTGCCAGCAGTCCCCCGGCGGGCAGGATCTATGGCTACACCTTC.

V usage is TRBV19 and J usage is TRBJ2-2; perhaps TRBD2 as D (5 bases). Germline V gene data show CDR1 as LNHDA and CDR2 as SQIVND (reference sequence). The CDR3 spans 16 residues. V gave up 3 bases and J gave up 8 bases, with 19 bases separating them. The CDR3 spells CASSIGGRLREGELFF. DNA for the CDR3: TGTGCCAGTAGTATCGGTGGCCGCTTGAGGGAAGGGGAGCTGTTTTTT.

This clone has a single count. The chain joins TRBV7-3 to TRBJ2-3; weak D call: TRBD2 (6 bases). CDR3 length: 13 residues. Per germline, CDR1 SGHTA and CDR2 FQGTGA. V shed 8 bases and J shed 0 bases, with 9 bases lying between them. CDR3 nucleotides: TGTGCCAGCGCGGGACCAAGCACAGATACGCAGTATTTT. This codes for CASAGPSTDTQYF. Together with reference TRBV7-3 and TRBJ2-3, the CDR3 gives the full variable domain: GAGVSQTPSNKVTEKGKYVELRCDPISGHTALYWYRQSLGQGPEFLIYFQGTGAADDSGLPNDRFFAVRPEGSVSTLKIQRTERGDSAVYLCASAGPSTDTQYFGPGTRLTVL.

The chain recombines TRBV2 with TRBJ1-5; D is uncertain. Trimming shortened V by 3 bases and J by 2 bases, and 11 bases separated the two germline ends. This CDR3 has 15 amino acids. Germline-derived CDR1 and CDR2 are SNHLY and FYNNEI. CDR3 region: CASSERHAGNQPQHF. CDR3 coding DNA: TGTGCCAGCAGTGAGCGTCACGCGGGCAATCAGCCCCAGCATTTT.

The J gene is TRBJ1-1, the V gene TRBV5-6; tentative D call: TRBD1 (6 bases). The CDR3 totals 14 residues. Looked up from germline, CDR1 is SGHDT and CDR2 is YYEEEE. V was shortened by 5 bases and J by 5 bases, with 16 bases between the two germline ends. CDR3: CASSLWGRRTEAFF. The CDR3 coding sequence is TGTGCCAGCAGTCTTTGGGGGCGGAGGACTGAAGCTTTCTTT.

This chain links TRBV5-1 with TRBJ2-5; 9 bases line up with TRBD2. Germline V CDR1 and CDR2: SGHRS, YFSETQ. The V segment lost 3 bases and the J segment 5 bases; nucleotides outside the gene matches: 2. There are 13 residues in the CDR3. The CDR3 DNA reads as TGCGCCAGCAGCTCCACTAGCGGGGAGACCCAGTACTTC. This gives the protein CASSSTSGETQYF.

This clone was recorded only once. The chain joins TRBV7-2 to TRBJ1-6, with a tentative D call TRBD1 (6 bases). V gave up 6 bases and J gave up 10 bases, with 25 bases separating them. Germline V gives CDR1 SGHTA, CDR2 FQGNSA. This CDR3 spans 17 amino acids. The CDR3 is CASRPRGWGSIGSPLHF. The CDR3 DNA sequence: TGTGCCAGCAGACCTAGGGGGTGGGGCAGTATTGGATCACCCCTCCACTTT.

This chain links TRBV7-9 with TRBJ1-2; D not resolved. Germline V lookup: CDR1 SEHNR, CDR2 FQNEAQ (reference sequence). V was cut by 2 bases and J by 3 bases, with 4 bases left in between. The CDR3 consists of 12 residues. CDR3 DNA: TGTGCCAGCAGCTTATATGACTATGGCTACACCTTC. It encodes CASSLYDYGYTF.

This chain uses TRBV4-3 with TRBJ1-2; D is perhaps TRBD1 (5 bases). From germline, CDR1 is LGHNA and CDR2 YSLEER. Deletions cut 0 bases from V and 4 bases from J, with 12 bases between. The CDR3 contains 15 residues. CDR3 in amino acids: CASSQESQGSYGYTF. For the CDR3, the DNA is TGCGCCAGCAGCCAAGAATCGCAGGGCAGCTATGGCTACACCTTC.

The V call is TRBV5-1, the J call TRBJ1-1; 8 positions match TRBD1. This CDR3 region has 16 residues. Germline lookup yields CDR1 SGHRS and CDR2 YFSETQ. With 3 bases clipped from V and 0 bases from J, the junction kept 7 bases outside the gene matches. CDR3 amino acids: CASSSRGRIVNTEAFF. CDR3 sequence (DNA): TGCGCCAGCAGCTCCAGGGGGCGTATTGTGAACACTGAAGCTTTCTTT.

The rearrangement links TRBV5-1 to TRBJ2-7; no definite D call. V dropped 1 base and J dropped 2 bases, with 16 bases sitting between them. CDR1 and CDR2 (germline): SGHRS, YFSETQ. There are 16 residues in the CDR3. CDR3: CASSLSSRVLAYEQYF. DNA for the CDR3: TGCGCCAGCAGCTTGTCCTCCCGGGTCCTCGCCTACGAGCAGTACTTC.

The gene calls are TRBV18 and TRBJ1-5; 8 bases are a match to TRBD1. Per germline, CDR1 KGHSH and CDR2 LQKENI. CDR3 size: 15 residues. V lost 3 bases and J lost 7; bases outside the gene matches: 8. The CDR3 DNA reads TGTGCCAGCTCACCCGGGACAGGTAAAATCCAGCCCCAGCATTTT. Its translation is CASSPGTGKIQPQHF.